The rows below give T cell receptor beta chains drawn from one sample of a study of blood T cell repertoires in COVID-19. Some clones are missing from TCRdb's copy, which holds only in-frame ones; the method was immunoSEQ multiplex PCR. The table has roughly 300,000 clones, roughly 90% seen once; the top ten hold 1% to 1.3%. The sample taken for sequencing was PBMCs or T cells enriched from blood (not recorded which). All receptors come from a woman aged 30 to 39 who had recovered from COVID-19. Both conserved end residues are part of each CDR3. D genes are given only for firm matches. Only some rows state a clone size, as once, few, many or a class for expanded clones.

TRBJ2-3 | 18 | TRBD2 | TRBV9 | - | CASSVGTSGMVRRDTQYF | TGTGCCAGCAGCGTAGGGACTAGCGGGATGGTTAGAAGAGATACGCAGTATTTT
TRBJ1-2 | 16 | TRBD1 | TRBV9 | - | CASSEGQGPADYGYTF | TGTGCCAGCAGCGAAGGACAGGGGCCGGCGGACTATGGCTACACCTTC
TRBJ2-1 | 15 | TRBD2 | TRBV28 | - | CASSPGTSSYNEQFF | TGTGCCAGCAGTCCCGGGACTAGCAGCTACAATGAGCAGTTCTTC
TRBJ2-7 | 15 | - | TRBV5-6 | - | CASSGWAGALSEQYF | TGTGCCAGCAGCGGGTGGGCAGGTGCCCTGAGTGAGCAGTACTTC
TRBJ2-1 | 14 | - | TRBV6-5 | - | CASRAQGSHNEQFF | TGTGCCAGCAGAGCACAGGGTTCGCACAATGAGCAGTTCTTC
TRBJ1-2 | 13 | - | TRBV7-9 | - | CASSSDTDYGYTF | TGTGCCAGCAGCTCGGACACCGACTATGGCTACACCTTC
TRBJ2-7 | 16 | TRBD2 | TRBV19 | - | CASSIIAGTSGYEQYF | TGTGCCAGTAGTATTATAGCTGGGACTAGCGGCTACGAGCAGTACTTC
TRBJ2-1 | 14 | TRBD1 | TRBV19 | - | CASTRQGTYNEQFF | TGTGCCAGTACAAGACAGGGAACCTACAATGAGCAGTTCTTC
TRBJ1-1 | 11 | - | TRBV11-2 | - | CASSPNTEAFF | TGTGCCAGCAGCCCAAACACTGAAGCTTTCTTT
TRBJ1-6 | 16 | - | TRBV7-2 | - | CASSLELSGPISPLHF | TGTGCCAGCAGCTTAGAATTATCAGGGCCTATTTCACCCCTCCACTTT
TRBJ2-6 | 17 | - | TRBV6-4 | - | CASSEVGDLSGANVLTF | TGTGCCAGCAGTGAAGTAGGGGATCTCTCTGGGGCCAACGTCCTGACTTTC
TRBJ2-7 | 15 | TRBD2 | TRBV19 | - | CASSILAGDSYEQYF | TGTGCCAGTAGTATTCTAGCGGGAGACTCCTACGAGCAGTACTTC
TRBJ1-3 | 14 | - | TRBV28 | - | CASSLNRAGNTIYF | TGTGCCAGCAGTCTCAACAGGGCTGGAAACACCATATATTTT
TRBJ2-6 | 16 | - | TRBV28 | - | CASTPHSQSGANVLTF | TGTGCCAGCACCCCCCATTCTCAGTCTGGGGCCAACGTCCTGACTTTC
TRBJ2-5 | 14 | TRBD2 | TRBV6-2/TRBV6-3 | - | CASSSSSGSQTQYF | TGTGCCAGCAGTTCGTCTAGCGGGAGTCAGACCCAGTACTTC
TRBJ1-5 | 14 | - | TRBV19 | - | CASKAQTSNQPQHF | TGTGCCTCTAAGGCACAGACCAGCAATCAGCCCCAGCATTTT
TRBJ2-3 | 13 | TRBD1 | TRBV10-3 | - | CAIRGQVGDTQYF | TGTGCCATCAGGGGACAGGTGGGAGATACGCAGTATTTT
TRBJ2-7 | 15 | TRBD1 | TRBV11-2 | - | CASSFSGQGFYEQYF | TGTGCCAGCAGCTTTTCCGGACAGGGTTTCTACGAGCAGTACTTC
TRBJ2-1 | 18 | TRBD2 | TRBV4-2 | - | CASSQVNKAGEGSNEQFF | TGTGCCAGCAGCCAAGTGAATAAAGCGGGAGAAGGTTCCAATGAGCAGTTCTTC
TRBJ2-4 | 17 | TRBD2 | TRBV19 | - | CASSQGRGGLAKNIQYF | TGTGCCAGTAGTCAAGGCCGGGGGGGACTAGCCAAAAACATTCAGTACTTC
TRBJ2-7 | 16 | - | TRBV27 | - | CASSFSGPYQRYEQYF | TGTGCCAGCAGTTTTTCGGGTCCATACCAACGCTACGAGCAGTACTTC
TRBJ2-7 | 12 | TRBD1 | TRBV6-5 | - | CAAKGQAYEQYF | TGTGCCGCGAAAGGACAGGCCTACGAGCAGTACTTC
TRBJ2-5 | 13 | - | TRBV29-1 | - | CSVSPGSQETQYF | TGCAGCGTTTCCCCAGGGTCCCAAGAGACCCAGTACTTC
TRBJ2-7 | 14 | TRBD2 | TRBV7-2 | - | CASSFASGRVEQYF | TGTGCCAGCAGCTTCGCTAGCGGGAGGGTCGAGCAGTACTTC
TRBJ1-2 | 13 | - | TRBV5-6 | - | CASSSNRNYGYTF | TGTGCCAGCAGCTCGAACAGGAACTATGGCTACACCTTC
TRBJ2-3 | 11 | - | TRBV4-3 | - | CASRGGDTQYF | TGCGCCAGCAGAGGAGGAGATACGCAGTATTTT
TRBJ1-5 | 14 | - | TRBV30 | - | CAWSLDSFNQPQHF | TGTGCCTGGAGTCTGGACAGCTTCAATCAGCCCCAGCATTTT
TRBJ2-3 | 12 | - | TRBV3-1/TRBV3-2 | - | CASSQDVNTQYF | TGTGCCAGCAGCCAAGATGTAAATACGCAGTATTTT
TRBJ2-2 | 13 | - | TRBV30 | - | CAWSSTRTGELFF | TGTGCCTGGAGTTCAACTAGAACCGGGGAGCTGTTTTTT
TRBJ2-2 | 13 | - | TRBV29-1 | - | CSVGQGNTGELFF | TGCAGCGTTGGGCAGGGCAACACCGGGGAGCTGTTTTTT
TRBJ1-2 | 14 | - | TRBV11-2 | - | CASSLAHTAYGYTF | TGTGCCAGCAGCTTAGCCCATACTGCCTATGGCTACACCTTC
TRBJ2-1 | 15 | TRBD2 | TRBV7-2 | - | CATSLLAGFYNEQFF | TGTGCCACCTCCCTCCTAGCGGGATTCTACAATGAGCAGTTCTTC
TRBJ2-1 | 14 | TRBD2 | TRBV6-5 | - | CASIQRGTSFEQFF | TGTGCCAGCATACAGAGAGGGACTAGTTTCGAGCAGTTCTTC
TRBJ1-2 | 13 | - | TRBV7-9 | - | CASSLVSGDGYTF | TGTGCCAGCAGCTTAGTCTCGGGGGACGGCTACACCTTC
TRBJ2-2 | 12 | - | TRBV10-1 | few | CASSRGTGELFF | TGCGCCAGCAGTCGGGGCACCGGGGAGCTGTTTTTT
TRBJ1-4 | 13 | TRBD1 | TRBV18 | - | CASSGDRGEKLFF | TGTGCCAGCTCAGGGGACAGAGGTGAAAAACTGTTTTTT
TRBJ2-1 | 14 | - | TRBV28 | - | CASSLPVLGDEQFF | TGTGCCAGCAGTTTACCGGTTCTAGGGGATGAGCAGTTCTTC
TRBJ1-5 | 16 | - | TRBV2 | - | CASSDRLSRGNQPQHF | TGTGCCAGCAGTGACAGGCTATCCCGGGGAAATCAGCCCCAGCATTTT
TRBJ1-1 | 12 | - | TRBV6-5 | - | CASSRTGAEAFF | TGTGCCAGCAGCCGAACGGGGGCTGAAGCTTTCTTT
TRBJ2-3 | 13 | - | TRBV19 | - | CASSPTSSDTQYF | TGTGCCAGTAGTCCGACTAGTTCAGATACGCAGTATTTT
TRBJ1-5 | 16 | TRBD1 | TRBV19 | - | CASTSQWAGGSQPQHF | TGTGCCAGTACCTCTCAATGGGCAGGGGGGTCGCAGCCCCAGCATTTT
TRBJ2-7 | 15 | TRBD1 | TRBV28 | once | CASSTSQGVTYEQYF | TGTGCCAGCTCGACGTCACAGGGGGTAACCTACGAGCAGTACTTC
TRBJ2-1 | 15 | - | TRBV27 | - | CASSLGVGSYNEQFF | TGTGCCAGCAGTTTGGGCGTAGGCAGCTACAATGAGCAGTTCTTC
TRBJ1-1 | 13 | - | TRBV5-4 | - | CASSRTGYTEAFF | TGTGCCAGCAGCAGAACAGGTTACACTGAAGCTTTCTTT
TRBJ1-5 | 12 | - | TRBV5-4 | - | CASSMQNQPQHF | TGTGCCAGCAGCATGCAGAATCAGCCCCAGCATTTT
TRBJ1-5 | 15 | TRBD1 | TRBV27 | - | CASSPSTGGYQPQHF | TGTGCCAGCAGTCCGTCTACAGGGGGGTATCAGCCCCAGCATTTT
TRBJ2-1 | 15 | TRBD2 | TRBV7-9 | - | CASSLVLGRANEQFF | TGTGCCAGCAGCTTAGTACTGGGGAGGGCGAATGAGCAGTTCTTC
TRBJ1-5 | 15 | TRBD1 | TRBV24-1 | - | CATSDRGQGNQPQHF | TGTGCCACCAGTGACCGCGGACAGGGCAATCAGCCCCAGCATTTT
TRBJ1-4 | 15 | TRBD1 | TRBV7-9 | - | CASSLVGQGPEGLFF | TGTGCCAGCAGCTTAGTGGGACAGGGTCCAGAGGGACTGTTTTTT